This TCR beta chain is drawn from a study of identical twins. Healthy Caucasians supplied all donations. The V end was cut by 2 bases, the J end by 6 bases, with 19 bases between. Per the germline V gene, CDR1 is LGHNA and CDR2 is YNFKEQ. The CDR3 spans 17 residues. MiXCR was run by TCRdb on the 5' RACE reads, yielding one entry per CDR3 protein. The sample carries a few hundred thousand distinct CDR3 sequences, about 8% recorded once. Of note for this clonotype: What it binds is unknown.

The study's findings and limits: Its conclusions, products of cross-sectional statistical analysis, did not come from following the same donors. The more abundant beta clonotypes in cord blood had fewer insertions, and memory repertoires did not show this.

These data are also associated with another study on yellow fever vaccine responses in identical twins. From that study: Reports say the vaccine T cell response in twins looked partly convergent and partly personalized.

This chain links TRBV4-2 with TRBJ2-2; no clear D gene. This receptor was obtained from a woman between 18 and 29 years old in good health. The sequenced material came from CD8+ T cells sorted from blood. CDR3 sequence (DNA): TGTGCCAGCAGCCAACCCCCCGGGCCAGCTCGATCCGGGGAGCTGTTTTTT. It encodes CASSQPPGPARSGELFF.